This TCR beta chain derives from a study of T cells in Graves' hyperthyroidism and ophthalmopathy. RNA transcripts yielded amplified TCR beta CDR3 regions. Researchers ran a first-round RT-PCR on the TCR CDR3 using the HTBI primer set. From the multiplex PCR reads, TCRdb called clonotypes with MiXCR, one entry per CDR3 protein. The table lists under 800,000 distinct CDR3 sequences, 13% to 15% of them singletons. V shed 2 bases and J 3 bases; nucleotides not matched to a gene: 4. The CDR3 runs to 15 residues. Germline V gives CDR1 MNHEY, CDR2 SVGAGI. The sequence derives from a woman aged 18-29 years with Graves' hyperthyroidism. V is TRBV6-5 and J is TRBJ2-1, with 7 bases aligning to TRBD2. Source material: blood. The DNA of the CDR3 is TGTGCCAGCAGTTACACCAGGACTAGCTACAATGAGCAGTTCTTC. Its protein is CASSYTRTSYNEQFF.